This T cell receptor beta chain came from a study of T cell responses to AZD1222 COVID-19 vaccine. Notes on the study in general: All repertoire sampling was performed exclusively after the peak T cell response. Among those given AZD1222, only 6 or 7 were seropositive at baseline. At 160-218 and 743-854, vaccine-associated CD4 TCRs were dominant, and they spanned spike.

Generated by immunoSEQ multiplex PCR, the TCRdb table keeps only in-frame clones and is missing some. The table includes some 170,000 clones, 94% detected once. The study pooled second doses at about 4 or about 12 weeks. This CDR3 is 14 amino acids long. Germline CDR1 and CDR2: SGHKS and YYEKEE (reference sequence). V shed 2 bases and J shed 4 bases, with 12 bases lying between them. Remarks on this clone: Its antigen remains unidentified.

The chain employs TRBV5-5 and TRBJ1-2, with D possibly matching TRBD1 (6 bases). The sample was peripheral blood, taken 28 days after the second AZD1222 dose. This TCR came from an adult who received the AZD1222 COVID-19 vaccine. The CDR3 coding sequence is TGTGCCAGCAGCTTAATGGGGGCAGCCTATGGCTACACCTTC. Translation gives CASSLMGAAYGYTF.